The 15 T cell receptor beta chains presented below share a single source sample, sequenced in a study of vaccination effects on CD4 cells after COVID-19. Measured with immunoSEQ multiplex PCR; TCRdb has only the in-frame clones, and not every one. The repertoire holds about 64,000 clones, with 72% as singletons. Following a roughly ten-day culture, CD4+ T cells were purified. Their recognized antigens are unknown. Specimen: CD4+ T cells from PBMCs cultured without peptide, collected before COVID-19 vaccination. Receptors originate from a human donor who had a prior SARS-CoV-2 infection.

The J gene is TRBJ1-4, the V gene TRBV7-9, with D unresolved. Germline V gives CDR1 SEHNR, CDR2 FQNEAQ (reference sequence). This CDR3 comprises 12 residues. V was shortened by 1 base and J by 6 bases, with 3 bases between the two germline ends. The CDR3 spells CASSLGHEKLFF. The CDR3, as DNA: TGTGCCAGCAGCTTAGGACATGAAAAACTGTTTTTT. Supplemented by reference TRBV7-9 and TRBJ1-4, the full variable domain reads DTGVSQNPRHKITKRGQNVTFRCDPISEHNRLYWYRQTLGQGPEFLTYFQNEAQLEKSRLLSDRFSAERPKGSFSTLEIQRTEQGDSAMYLCASSLGHEKLFFGSGTQLSVL.

The chain combines TRBV21-1 with TRBJ1-4. TRBV21-1 is listed as a pseudogene. The CDR3 is made up of 17 amino acids. The CDR3 nucleotides read TGTGCCAGCAGCAAAGCAGGAGGAGGGTTTGGAATTGGGGAACTGTTTTTT. This sequence encodes CASSKAGGGFGIGELFF.

The chain recombines TRBV4-2 with TRBJ2-3, with D possibly being TRBD1 or TRBD2 (5 bases each). The CDR3 length is 14 residues. The V gene lost 3 bases and the J gene lost 6 bases, with 13 bases spanning the gap. Germline CDR1 LGHNA, CDR2 YNFKEQ. The CDR3 region is CASSQDTRIDTQYF. The CDR3 DNA reads TGTGCCAGCAGCCAGGACACTAGGATTGATACGCAGTATTTT.

J is TRBJ2-5 and V is TRBV5-4, with TRBD2 matching 10 bases. From germline, CDR1 is SGHNT and CDR2 YYREEE (reference sequence). V was pared by 1 base and J by 3 bases, with 15 bases of the junction left unmatched. The CDR3 spans 19 residues. CDR3 sequence (DNA): TGTGCCAGCAGCTTGTGGCCTAGCGGGGGCTTAGGTATTAAAGAGACCCAGTACTTC. Amino acid sequence: CASSLWPSGGLGIKETQYF.

The gene calls are TRBV19 and TRBJ1-2; 8 bases are shared with TRBD1. The CDR3 spans 13 residues. J gave up 8 bases and V 7 bases, and 9 bases lay outside the gene matches. Germline V gives CDR1 LNHDA, CDR2 SQIVND (reference sequence). CDR3 protein: CASNEDRDRGYTF. CDR3 coding DNA: TGTGCCAGTAATGAGGACAGGGACCGGGGCTACACCTTC.

This clone was recorded once. V and J are TRBV19 and TRBJ2-5; 8 nucleotides line up with TRBD1. The CDR3 spans 13 residues. Germline trimming cut 6 bases from V and 5 bases from J; bases unmatched to any gene: 5. Per the germline V gene, CDR1 is LNHDA and CDR2 is SQIVND (reference sequence). CDR3 sequence reads: CASSETGVETQYF. CDR3 sequence (DNA): TGTGCCAGTAGCGAGACAGGGGTTGAGACCCAGTACTTC.

The rearrangement joins TRBV9 to TRBJ2-5; 12 bases line up with TRBD1. This CDR3 has 16 residues. The germline V gene has CDR1 SGDLS and CDR2 YYNGEE. Unmatched junction bases numbered 8, after V lost 3 bases and J lost 5 bases. CDR3 protein: CASSAGGTGGYETQYF. DNA for the CDR3: TGTGCCAGCAGCGCGGGGGGGACAGGGGGCTATGAGACCCAGTACTTC.

The chain uses TRBV28 and TRBJ1-2; D unclear. Looked up from germline, CDR1 is MDHEN and CDR2 is SYDVKM. V was clipped by 4 bases and J by 1 base, with 1 base between them. The length of the CDR3 is 11 residues. The CDR3 coding sequence is TGTGCCAGCAGTTATAACTATGGCTACACCTTC. It translates to CASSYNYGYTF.

The rearrangement uses TRBV7-8 and TRBJ2-7; possible D gene TRBD2, 7 bases. V gave up 7 bases and J gave up 6 bases, with 19 bases separating them. The CDR3 is 14 amino acids. Germline lookup yields CDR1 SGHVS and CDR2 FQNEAQ. Here the CDR3 reads CASTNRGRAPEQYF. In nucleotides, the CDR3 is TGTGCCAGCACCAATAGGGGGAGGGCCCCCGAGCAGTACTTC.

The CDR3 DNA sequence: TGTGCCAGCAGCCTTCAGATAACCGGGGAGCTGTTTTTT. Translating it yields CASSLQITGELFF. The chain recombines TRBV7-9 with TRBJ2-2; D gene ambiguous. The V gene lost 5 bases and the J gene lost 5 bases, with 9 bases spanning the gap. CDR3 length: 13 amino acids. CDR1 and CDR2 from the germline V gene are SEHNR and FQNEAQ (reference sequence).

The chain recombines TRBV29-1 with TRBJ1-1; the match to TRBD1 covers 8 bases. This CDR3 comprises 14 residues. Germline lookup yields CDR1 SQVTM and CDR2 ANQGSEA. J was trimmed by 3 bases and V by 4 bases; bases with no gene match: 7. The CDR3: CSVGRGQVYTEAFF. For the CDR3, the DNA is TGCAGCGTTGGGAGGGGACAGGTTTACACTGAAGCTTTCTTT.

The rearrangement joins TRBV4-3 to TRBJ1-4, with unresolved D. CDR1 and CDR2 from the germline V gene are LGHNA and YSLEER. The CDR3 has 15 residues. The ends were cut back, 0 bases at V and 8 bases at J, with 13 bases in the middle. The CDR3 reads CASSQERAGPEKLFF. The CDR3 DNA sequence: TGCGCCAGCAGCCAAGAACGCGCAGGTCCAGAAAAACTGTTTTTT.

V usage is TRBV5-1 and J usage is TRBJ2-7; D possibly matches TRBD1 or TRBD2 (6 bases each). With 2 bases removed from V and 5 bases from J, the gap between germline ends came to 11 bases. CDR1 SGHRS and CDR2 YFSETQ come from the germline V gene. The CDR3 runs to 13 residues. Here the CDR3 DNA reads TGCGCCAGCAGCTTCGGGGGCGGTGACGAGCAGTACTTC. Amino acid sequence: CASSFGGGDEQYF.

The chain carries TRBV9 and TRBJ2-3, with a weak D call TRBD2 (6 bases). CDR3 size: 14 residues. Germline CDR1 is SGDLS and CDR2 is YYNGEE. Trimming left V 7 bases short and J 1 base short, with 13 bases between. DNA of the CDR3: TGTGCCAGCTCTAGACGGAGGGGCACAGATACGCAGTATTTT. Translation gives CASSRRRGTDTQYF.

In its sample, this clone was seen a few times. The chain recombines TRBV6-6 with TRBJ2-7; 12 bases fit TRBD2. V shed 6 bases, J shed 5 bases, and the junction held 5 bases outside the gene matches. Germline V lookup: CDR1 MNHNY, CDR2 SVGAGI (reference sequence). The CDR3 is 14 amino acids. The DNA of the CDR3 is TGTGCCAGCAGACGGACTAGCGGGACCCACGAGCAGTACTTC. Its translation is CASRRTSGTHEQYF.